A selection of T cell receptor beta chains follows, all from one sample in a study of blood T cell repertoires in COVID-19. The data were produced by immunoSEQ multiplex PCR, yet TCRdb's version contains in-frame clones alone and is incomplete. The top ten hold 6.2% of the sample, which has about 110,000 clones, around 78% seen once. The specimen sequenced was peripheral blood. These receptors came from a man of 80 years or more with COVID-19, enrolled during active disease. CDR3s include the opening cysteine and the closing phenylalanine or tryptophan. The D gene is left open where the match is weak. Clone size is not always given. Where it is, it says once, few, many or a class for expanded clones.

V gene	D gene	J gene	clone size	CDR3 protein	CDR3 DNA
TRBV10-3	TRBD1	TRBJ2-1	NA	CAIFGQGVNEQFF	TGTGCCATCTTCGGACAGGGGGTCAATGAGCAGTTCTTC
TRBV5-4	NA	TRBJ1-4	NA	CASSLENYSGEKLFF	TGTGCCAGCAGCTTGGAAAATTACAGTGGTGAAAAACTGTTTTTT
TRBV4-3	TRBD1	TRBJ1-6	NA	CASSQFSDRGLNSPLHF	TGCGCCAGCAGCCAATTCTCGGACAGGGGGCTAAATTCACCCCTCCACTTT
TRBV7-6	TRBD2	TRBJ2-2	NA	CASSLVSSGSWTGELFF	TGTGCCAGCAGCTTAGTGTCTAGCGGGAGTTGGACCGGGGAGCTGTTTTTT
TRBV4-1	TRBD1	TRBJ1-6	once	CASSPLPGQGSVNSPLHF	TGCGCCAGCAGCCCCTTACCGGGACAGGGCTCGGTGAATTCACCCCTCCACTTT
TRBV3-1/TRBV3-2	TRBD2	TRBJ2-7	NA	CASSQETLTSAYEQYF	TGTGCCAGCAGCCAGGAAACCTTGACTAGCGCCTACGAGCAGTACTTC
TRBV5-1	NA	TRBJ1-1	NA	CASSRDGTNMNTEAFF	TGCGCCAGCAGCCGTGATGGGACAAACATGAACACTGAAGCTTTCTTT
TRBV28	TRBD1	TRBJ2-1	NA	CASTGGQGEFF	TGTGCCAGCACTGGGGGACAGGGTGAGTTCTTC
TRBV24-1	TRBD1	TRBJ2-5	NA	CATGTGGLGETQYF	TGTGCCACCGGGACAGGGGGGCTGGGGGAGACCCAGTACTTC
TRBV3-1/TRBV3-2	NA	TRBJ1-1	NA	CASSQKVQGRWNTEAFF	TGTGCCAGCAGCCAAAAAGTACAGGGACGGTGGAACACTGAAGCTTTCTTT
TRBV19	TRBD1	TRBJ2-7	NA	CASRRQGAGEQYF	TGTGCCAGTAGACGTCAGGGGGCTGGGGAGCAGTACTTC
TRBV27	TRBD1	TRBJ2-4	NA	CASTDRGQAKNIQYF	TGTGCCAGCACCGACAGGGGGCAAGCCAAAAACATTCAGTACTTC
TRBV18	TRBD1	TRBJ1-6	NA	CASSPTSGGGSPLHF	TGTGCCAGCTCACCAACGTCAGGGGGTGGGTCACCCCTCCACTTT
TRBV29-1	NA	TRBJ1-1	NA	CSVGADTEAFF	TGCAGCGTGGGGGCAGACACTGAAGCTTTCTTT
TRBV19	TRBD1	TRBJ1-5	NA	CASGDSYNQPQHF	TGTGCCAGTGGGGACAGTTACAATCAGCCCCAGCATTTT
TRBV7-9	NA	TRBJ2-7	few	CASSLARREYEQYF	TGTGCCAGCAGCTTAGCGCGGAGAGAGTACGAGCAGTACTTC
TRBV6-6	TRBD1	TRBJ2-2	NA	CASSTTGGNTGELFF	TGTGCCAGCAGTACGACAGGGGGGAACACCGGGGAGCTGTTTTTT
TRBV6-4	NA	TRBJ1-2	NA	CASSEAPGYGYTF	TGTGCCAGCAGTGAGGCCCCGGGGTATGGCTACACCTTC
TRBV19	TRBD1	TRBJ2-2	NA	CASQERQGKAHTGELFF	TGTGCCAGTCAGGAGAGACAGGGGAAGGCCCACACCGGGGAGCTGTTTTTT
TRBV19	TRBD2	TRBJ2-1	NA	CASRTLAGGGYNEQFF	TGTGCCAGTAGAACATTGGCGGGAGGGGGGTACAATGAGCAGTTCTTC
TRBV7-2	NA	TRBJ1-2	NA	CASSLGSGLRGYGYTF	TGTGCCAGCAGCTTAGGGTCGGGGTTGCGTGGCTATGGCTACACCTTC
TRBV5-6	TRBD2	TRBJ2-7	NA	CASSSGLAGYEQYF	TGTGCCAGCAGCTCGGGACTAGCAGGCTACGAGCAGTACTTC
TRBV6-5	NA	TRBJ1-2	NA	CASSYRGLDGYTF	TGTGCCAGCAGTTATCGGGGTTTGGATGGCTACACCTTC
TRBV28	TRBD2	TRBJ2-1	NA	CASILAGSYNEQFF	TGTGCCAGTATCCTAGCGGGGTCCTACAATGAGCAGTTCTTC
TRBV27	TRBD1	TRBJ1-5	many	CASSPSTGGNQPQHF	TGTGCCAGCAGTCCCTCGACAGGGGGCAATCAGCCCCAGCATTTT
TRBV19	TRBD1	TRBJ1-2	NA	CASSRQGPEGYTF	TGTGCCAGTAGCCGACAGGGACCTGAAGGCTACACCTTC
TRBV7-8	TRBD1	TRBJ1-5	few	CASSLEAGGYSNQPQHF	TGTGCCAGCAGCTTAGAAGCAGGGGGATATAGCAATCAGCCCCAGCATTTT
TRBV6-5	NA	TRBJ1-3	once	CASSWGGEAGWNTIYF	TGTGCCAGCAGTTGGGGAGGTGAGGCAGGGTGGAACACCATATATTTT
TRBV5-6	TRBD2	TRBJ2-7	NA	CASSFGTSYAEQYF	TGTGCCAGCAGCTTTGGGACTAGCTATGCGGAGCAGTACTTC
TRBV4-1	NA	TRBJ2-1	NA	CASSQENGLATVEQFF	TGCGCCAGCAGCCAAGAAAACGGTCTAGCGACCGTTGAGCAGTTCTTC
TRBV10-3	NA	TRBJ1-3	NA	CAIRTTGSGNTIYF	TGTGCCATCAGAACGACAGGCTCTGGAAACACCATATATTTT
TRBV6-5	TRBD1	TRBJ1-1	once	CASSRGTTGRTEAFF	TGTGCCAGCAGTAGAGGGACGACAGGGAGAACTGAAGCTTTCTTT
TRBV18	NA	TRBJ2-2	NA	CASSEGQNTGELFF	TGTGCCAGCTCAGAGGGACAGAACACCGGGGAGCTGTTTTTT
TRBV2	TRBD1	TRBJ1-6	few	CASSEAGQVNSPLHF	TGTGCCAGCAGTGAAGCTGGACAGGTTAATTCACCCCTCCACTTT
TRBV3-1/TRBV3-2	NA	TRBJ1-2	few	CASSQDVADFYGYTF	TGTGCCAGCAGCCAAGATGTCGCAGACTTCTATGGCTACACCTTC
TRBV5-4	TRBD1	TRBJ1-1	NA	CASRDRGTEAFF	TGTGCCAGCAGGGACAGGGGCACTGAAGCTTTCTTT
TRBV18	NA	TRBJ2-5	NA	CASSPIGAQETQYF	TGTGCCAGCTCACCAATAGGGGCCCAAGAGACCCAGTACTTC
TRBV24-1	TRBD2	TRBJ2-5	NA	CATSDPGTSGSVETQYF	TGTGCCACCAGTGATCCAGGGACTAGCGGGAGTGTTGAGACCCAGTACTTC
TRBV28	NA	TRBJ2-5	NA	CASSKGGRRETQYF	TGTGCCAGCAGTAAGGGGGGGCGCCGGGAGACCCAGTACTTC
TRBV28	NA	TRBJ1-2	NA	CASRNLRHHSYGYTF	TGTGCCAGCAGAAACTTGAGACACCATTCCTATGGCTACACCTTC
TRBV6-5	TRBD1	TRBJ1-6	NA	CASSWNRGSASPLHF	TGTGCCAGCAGTTGGAACAGGGGTTCGGCCTCACCCCTCCACTTT
TRBV9	NA	TRBJ2-1	once	CASSAQAPSYNEQFF	TGTGCCAGCAGCGCCCAAGCACCCTCCTACAATGAGCAGTTCTTC
TRBV4-1	NA	TRBJ1-1	NA	CASSWQGPNTEAFF	TGCGCCAGCAGTTGGCAGGGGCCCAACACTGAAGCTTTCTTT
TRBV3-1/TRBV3-2	NA	TRBJ2-5	NA	CASSQIVREAQYF	TGTGCCAGCAGCCAAATTGTCAGGGAAGCCCAGTACTTC
TRBV5-6	TRBD2	TRBJ2-3	NA	CASSLAGTSGRGGTQYF	TGTGCCAGCAGCTTGGCCGGGACTAGCGGGAGAGGCGGTACGCAGTATTTT
TRBV18	NA	TRBJ2-1	NA	CASSPSSSNEQFF	TGTGCCAGCTCACCCTCTAGTTCCAATGAGCAGTTCTTC
TRBV28	NA	TRBJ1-1	few	CASRVAVSGGTEAFF	TGTGCCAGCAGGGTCGCAGTGTCCGGGGGCACTGAAGCTTTCTTT
TRBV30	NA	TRBJ1-2	NA	CAWSVQGLNARGYTF	TGTGCCTGGAGTGTCCAGGGGCTAAATGCTAGGGGCTACACCTTC
TRBV19	NA	TRBJ2-5	few	CASSISGLWETQYF	TGTGCCAGTAGTATCTCAGGGTTGTGGGAGACCCAGTACTTC
TRBV5-1	NA	TRBJ2-7	many	CASSLTGSEQYF	TGCGCCAGCAGCTTGACAGGGAGTGAGCAGTACTTC
TRBV2	NA	TRBJ2-2	NA	CASSAPRGTGELFF	TGTGCCAGCAGCGCTCCTAGAGGAACCGGGGAGCTGTTTTTT
TRBV7-7	TRBD2	TRBJ2-1	NA	CASTLLAGGSYNEQFF	TGTGCTAGCACCCTTCTAGCGGGAGGCTCCTACAATGAGCAGTTCTTC
TRBV2	NA	TRBJ2-3	NA	CASSVDSTSTDTQYF	TGTGCCAGCAGCGTGGACAGTACGAGCACAGATACGCAGTATTTT
TRBV2	TRBD1	TRBJ1-3	few	CASSVGQGTGNTIYF	TGTGCCAGCAGTGTTGGACAGGGGACTGGAAACACCATATATTTT
TRBV7-9	NA	TRBJ2-7	NA	CASSSHEGVYEQYF	TGTGCCAGCAGCTCTCACGAGGGGGTCTACGAGCAGTACTTC
TRBV29-1	NA	TRBJ2-5	once	CSVLPGTQETQYF	TGCAGCGTTCTCCCGGGAACTCAAGAGACCCAGTACTTC
TRBV14	TRBD1	TRBJ1-5	NA	CAETEGRGYAGRYSNQPQHF	TGTGCCGAAACGGAGGGCAGGGGGTACGCAGGGCGGTATAGCAATCAGCCCCAGCATTTT
TRBV5-4	TRBD1	TRBJ1-4	NA	CASSFGQAHRATNEKLFF	TGTGCCAGCAGCTTCGGACAGGCCCATCGTGCAACTAATGAAAAACTGTTTTTT
TRBV20-1	NA	TRBJ1-1	NA	CSASGREGRNTEAFF	TGCAGTGCTAGTGGTCGGGAGGGACGGAACACTGAAGCTTTCTTT
TRBV7-6	NA	TRBJ2-7	few	CASSFEAGAMEEQYF	TGTGCCAGCAGCTTCGAGGCGGGGGCGATGGAAGAGCAGTACTTC